These T cell receptor beta chains were read from a single sample in a study of blood T cell repertoires in COVID-19. TCRdb's table, derived via immunoSEQ multiplex PCR, lists solely in-frame clones and lacks some. This sample carries approximately 76,000 clones, around nine tenths of them seen once, and the ten largest clones take about an eighth. Sequencing input: peripheral blood. Every receptor here comes from an older woman with acute or convalescent COVID-19. CDR3s include the opening cysteine and the closing phenylalanine or tryptophan. D genes are given only for firm matches. Clone size is given for some rows only: seen once, a few or many times, or a class if the clone is expanded.

TRBV2	once	TRBJ1-3	TRBD1	CASSGDSGGNTIYF	TGTGCCAGCAGCGGGGACAGCGGAGGAAACACCATATATTTT
TRBV5-1	once	TRBJ1-3	TRBD1	CASSRGTDSGNTIYF	TGCGCCAGCAGCAGGGGGACAGATTCTGGAAACACCATATATTTT
TRBV6-5	few	TRBJ2-3	-	CASSYGEGSTDTQYF	TGTGCCAGCAGTTACGGTGAGGGTAGCACAGATACGCAGTATTTT
TRBV19	-	TRBJ2-2	TRBD1	CASNTGTGGTGELFF	TGTGCCAGCAATACCGGGACAGGGGGTACCGGGGAGCTGTTTTTT
TRBV28	-	TRBJ1-1	-	CASRYRRGAFF	TGTGCCAGCAGGTACAGGAGAGGCGCTTTCTTT
TRBV5-1	-	TRBJ2-2	TRBD2	CASSLGTSGTGELFF	TGCGCCAGCAGCCTCGGGACTAGCGGGACCGGGGAGCTGTTTTTT
TRBV3-1/TRBV3-2	-	TRBJ1-1	-	CASSQGGGTEAFF	TGTGCCAGCAGCCAAGGAGGAGGGACTGAAGCTTTCTTT
TRBV5-6	once	TRBJ1-5	-	CASSLAGLSNQPQHF	TGTGCCAGCAGCTTGGCTGGGCTGAGCAATCAGCCCCAGCATTTT
TRBV27	few	TRBJ1-6	-	CASSPQGWAVGSPLHF	TGTGCCAGCAGTCCCCAGGGCTGGGCGGTCGGTTCACCCCTCCACTTT
TRBV23-1	-	TRBJ2-7	-	CASSQANSSHVYEQYF	TGCGCCAGCAGTCAAGCGAACAGCAGCCACGTTTACGAGCAGTACTTC
TRBV5-1	-	TRBJ1-3	TRBD1	CASSLTQGAGNTIYF	TGCGCCAGCAGCTTGACCCAGGGGGCTGGAAACACCATATATTTT
TRBV6-5	-	TRBJ2-5	TRBD2	CASIGRGGQETQYF	TGTGCCAGCATTGGGCGGGGGGGACAAGAGACCCAGTACTTC
TRBV2	-	TRBJ2-3	TRBD1	CASPARDRGPQGDTQYF	TGTGCCAGCCCAGCCCGGGACAGGGGGCCTCAAGGAGATACGCAGTATTTT
TRBV27	-	TRBJ1-2	-	CASSMTVGVYGYTF	TGTGCCAGCAGTATGACCGTCGGGGTCTATGGCTACACCTTC
TRBV18	-	TRBJ2-7	TRBD1	CASSPQKQGTYEQYF	TGTGCCAGCTCACCTCAAAAACAGGGGACCTACGAGCAGTACTTC
TRBV3-1/TRBV3-2	-	TRBJ1-6	-	CASSQQGGVDSPLHF	TGTGCCAGCAGCCAACAGGGAGGAGTGGACTCACCCCTCCACTTT
TRBV7-8	-	TRBJ1-2	TRBD1	CASSINRGNYGYTF	TGTGCCAGCAGCATAAACAGGGGAAACTATGGCTACACCTTC
TRBV19	-	TRBJ1-5	-	CASSIHPGENSNQPQHF	TGTGCCAGTAGTATACATCCGGGAGAAAATAGCAATCAGCCCCAGCATTTT
TRBV5-1	-	TRBJ2-5	TRBD2	CASSLSSSGSGETQYF	TGCGCCAGCAGCTTGTCTTCCTCTGGTAGCGGGGAGACCCAGTACTTC
TRBV11-2	-	TRBJ1-1	-	CASSLPAEAFF	TGTGCCAGCAGCTTACCGGCTGAAGCTTTCTTT
TRBV5-1	-	TRBJ2-3	TRBD1	CASSTDRAFSDTQYF	TGCGCCAGCAGCACGGACAGGGCTTTTTCAGATACGCAGTATTTT
TRBV6-5	-	TRBJ2-7	-	CASSYSLQGYEQYF	TGTGCCAGCAGTTACTCCCTGCAGGGGTACGAGCAGTACTTC
TRBV2	-	TRBJ1-2	-	CASSDSAYGYTF	TGTGCCAGCAGTGACAGCGCCTATGGCTACACCTTC
TRBV3-1/TRBV3-2	few	TRBJ2-7	TRBD1	CASSQPTGREQYF	TGTGCCAGCAGCCAGCCGACAGGGCGGGAGCAGTACTTC
TRBV19	-	TRBJ1-1	-	CASSTGQYTEAFF	TGTGCCAGTAGTACCGGACAGTACACTGAAGCTTTCTTT
TRBV6-1	-	TRBJ2-4	-	CASSEETRRMDIQYF	TGTGCCAGCAGTGAAGAAACACGCCGAATGGACATTCAGTACTTC
TRBV6-5	-	TRBJ2-3	-	CASSYGSAPTDTQYF	TGTGCCAGCAGTTACGGCAGTGCCCCCACAGATACGCAGTATTTT
TRBV4-1	-	TRBJ2-1	TRBD1	CASSHSSRDRGWQFF	TGCGCCAGCAGCCACTCGTCCCGGGACAGGGGTTGGCAGTTCTTC
TRBV15	few	TRBJ2-5	-	CATSKTGFTQETQYF	TGTGCCACCAGCAAAACAGGGTTCACACAAGAGACCCAGTACTTC
TRBV19	-	TRBJ1-1	-	CASTLQGSGAMNTEAFF	TGTGCCAGTACCCTTCAGGGGAGTGGGGCCATGAACACTGAAGCTTTCTTT
TRBV5-1	-	TRBJ2-7	TRBD1	CASSQRQGRWEQYF	TGCGCCAGCAGCCAGAGACAGGGACGGTGGGAGCAGTACTTC
TRBV2	once	TRBJ1-1	-	CASSVKRVGNEAFF	TGTGCCAGCAGTGTGAAGAGGGTGGGAAATGAAGCTTTCTTT
TRBV6-4	-	TRBJ1-2	TRBD1	CASSDSGTGDDYGYTF	TGTGCCAGCAGTGACTCTGGGACAGGGGATGACTATGGCTACACCTTC
TRBV30	-	TRBJ2-7	-	CAWKISTVSYEQYF	TGTGCCTGGAAGATATCGACAGTCTCCTACGAGCAGTACTTC
TRBV28	-	TRBJ2-7	-	CASRTQGGEQYF	TGTGCCAGCCGTACGCAGGGAGGCGAGCAGTACTTC
TRBV3-1/TRBV3-2	-	TRBJ2-1	TRBD1	CASSQDVIQGAYNEQFF	TGTGCCAGCAGCCAAGACGTCATACAGGGGGCGTACAATGAGCAGTTCTTC
TRBV6-5	-	TRBJ1-5	-	CASRTTVNQPQHF	TGTGCCAGCAGAACGACAGTCAATCAGCCCCAGCATTTT
TRBV3-1/TRBV3-2	few	TRBJ2-5	-	CASSWFSHETQYF	TGTGCCAGCAGCTGGTTTAGCCACGAGACCCAGTACTTC
TRBV6-5	-	TRBJ1-3	-	CASSTSETRGATIYF	TGTGCCAGCAGTACAAGCGAGACTAGGGGTGCCACCATATATTTT
TRBV12-3/TRBV12-4	-	TRBJ2-7	-	CASSLRYPYEQYF	TGTGCCAGCAGTTTACGCTACCCCTACGAGCAGTACTTC
TRBV27	-	TRBJ1-3	-	CASSFRGYSGNTIYF	TGTGCCAGCAGTTTTAGGGGATACTCTGGAAACACCATATATTTT
TRBV5-8	-	TRBJ2-5	TRBD2	CASSFPSLAGGAKTQYF	TGTGCCAGCAGCTTCCCATCACTAGCGGGGGGGGCTAAGACCCAGTACTTC
TRBV28	-	TRBJ1-6	TRBD1	CASSLGTGTFTPLHF	TGTGCCAGCAGTTTAGGGACAGGGACTTTCACACCCCTCCACTTT
TRBV6-5	-	TRBJ2-7	-	CASTTGNYEQYF	TGTGCCAGTACCACGGGGAATTACGAGCAGTACTTC